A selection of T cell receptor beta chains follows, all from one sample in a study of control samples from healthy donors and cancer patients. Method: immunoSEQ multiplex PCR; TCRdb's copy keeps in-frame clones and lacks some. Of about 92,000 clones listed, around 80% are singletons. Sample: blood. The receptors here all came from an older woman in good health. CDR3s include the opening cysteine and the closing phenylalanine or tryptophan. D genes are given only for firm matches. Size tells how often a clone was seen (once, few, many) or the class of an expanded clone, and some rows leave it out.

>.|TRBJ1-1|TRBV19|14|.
CASSMTGGGTEAFF
TGTGCCAGTAGTATGACAGGTGGTGGCACTGAAGCTTTCTTT
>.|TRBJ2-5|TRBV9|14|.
CASSGPTGTQTQYF
TGTGCCAGCAGCGGACCGACAGGGACTCAGACCCAGTACTTC
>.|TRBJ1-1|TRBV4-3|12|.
CASSQDPQEAFF
TGCGCCAGCAGCCAAGATCCCCAGGAAGCTTTCTTT
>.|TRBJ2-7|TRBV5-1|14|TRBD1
CASSPTGGSYEQYF
TGCGCCAGCAGCCCTACAGGGGGTTCCTACGAGCAGTACTTC
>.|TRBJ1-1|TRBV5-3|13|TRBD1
CARSLTGGTEAFF
TGTGCCAGAAGCTTGACAGGGGGCACTGAAGCTTTCTTT
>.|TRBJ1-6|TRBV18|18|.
CASSPNGPGSPNNSPLHF
TGTGCCAGCTCACCAAATGGGCCAGGCTCCCCCAATAATTCACCCCTCCACTTT
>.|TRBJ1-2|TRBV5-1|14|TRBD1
CASSVGQANYGYTF
TGCGCCAGCAGCGTTGGACAGGCTAACTATGGCTACACCTTC
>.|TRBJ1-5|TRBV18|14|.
CASSLGRVNQPQHF
TGTGCCAGCTCACTGGGCAGGGTCAATCAGCCCCAGCATTTT
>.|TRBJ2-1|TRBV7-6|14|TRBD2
CASSLVGRDNEQFF
TGTGCCAGCAGCTTAGTGGGGAGGGACAATGAGCAGTTCTTC
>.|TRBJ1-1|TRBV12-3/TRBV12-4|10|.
CAISPGLAFF
TGTGCCATCTCCCCGGGGTTGGCTTTCTTT
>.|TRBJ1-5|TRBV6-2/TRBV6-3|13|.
CASSYPGDQPQHF
TGTGCCAGCAGTTACCCCGGGGATCAGCCCCAGCATTTT
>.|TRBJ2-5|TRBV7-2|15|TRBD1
CASRRGTGGRETQYF
TGTGCCAGCAGGCGGGGGACAGGGGGGAGGGAGACCCAGTACTTC
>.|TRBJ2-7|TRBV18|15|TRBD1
CASSLTGSGGYEQYF
TGTGCCAGCTCACTGACAGGGTCAGGTGGGTACGAGCAGTACTTC
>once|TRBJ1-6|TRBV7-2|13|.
CASSLLLGPPLHF
TGTGCCAGCAGCTTACTATTGGGTCCACCCCTCCACTTT
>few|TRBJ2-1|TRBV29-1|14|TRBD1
CSAGPGQGLGEQFF
TGCAGCGCTGGACCGGGACAGGGTTTGGGTGAGCAGTTCTTC
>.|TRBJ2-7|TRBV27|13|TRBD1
CASISTGGYEQYF
TGTGCCAGCATTTCCACAGGGGGCTACGAGCAGTACTTC
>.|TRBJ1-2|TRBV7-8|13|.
CASSPGGRDGYTF
TGTGCCAGCAGCCCTGGGGGACGGGATGGCTACACCTTC
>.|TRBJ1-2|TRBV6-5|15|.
CASRSDSRLGYGYTF
TGTGCCAGCAGATCGGACTCGCGCCTGGGCTATGGCTACACCTTC
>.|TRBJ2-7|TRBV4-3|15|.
CASSQEGGRLYEQYF
TGCGCCAGCAGCCAAGAGGGTGGGAGGCTCTACGAGCAGTACTTC
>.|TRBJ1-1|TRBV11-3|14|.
CASSVSQGTSEAFF
TGTGCCAGCAGCGTCTCCCAGGGGACATCTGAAGCTTTCTTT
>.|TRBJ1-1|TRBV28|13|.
CASSLASRTEAFF
TGTGCCAGCAGTTTGGCTTCTCGCACTGAAGCTTTCTTT
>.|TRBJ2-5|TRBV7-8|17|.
CASSLLRAARSGETQYF
TGTGCCAGCAGCTTACTACGCGCGGCACGGTCGGGAGAGACCCAGTACTTC
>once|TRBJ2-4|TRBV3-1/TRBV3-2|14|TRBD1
CASRDRGIKNIQYF
TGTGCCAGCAGGGACAGGGGAATAAAAAACATTCAGTACTTC
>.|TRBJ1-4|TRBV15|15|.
CATSSGEERGEKLFF
TGTGCCACCAGCAGCGGGGAGGAGAGGGGTGAAAAACTGTTTTTT
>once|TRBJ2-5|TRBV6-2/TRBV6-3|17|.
CASSYSERDINQETQYF
TGTGCCAGCAGTTACTCTGAAAGGGACATAAATCAAGAGACCCAGTACTTC
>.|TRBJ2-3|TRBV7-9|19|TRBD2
CASSSGLAGSGGAADTQYF
TGTGCCAGCAGCTCCGGACTAGCGGGCTCCGGTGGGGCCGCAGATACGCAGTATTTT
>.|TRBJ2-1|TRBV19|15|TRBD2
CASSEGLAGGAEQFF
TGTGCCAGTAGTGAAGGACTAGCGGGGGGTGCTGAGCAGTTCTTC
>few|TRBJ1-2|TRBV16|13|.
CASSQSRDYGYTF
TGTGCCAGCAGCCAATCTAGGGACTATGGCTACACCTTC
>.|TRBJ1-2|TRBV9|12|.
CASSDHLYGYTF
TGTGCCAGCAGCGACCACCTCTATGGCTACACCTTC
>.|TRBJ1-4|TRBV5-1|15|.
CASSLGHVAHEKLFF
TGCGCCAGCAGCTTGGGACACGTTGCACATGAAAAACTGTTTTTT
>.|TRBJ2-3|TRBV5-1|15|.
CASSLSGSRTDTQYF
TGCGCCAGCAGCTTGAGCGGCAGCCGCACAGATACGCAGTATTTT
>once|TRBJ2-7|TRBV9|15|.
CASSVALGYSYEQYF
TGTGCCAGCAGCGTAGCTCTGGGCTATTCCTACGAGCAGTACTTC
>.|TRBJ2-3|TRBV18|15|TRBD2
CASSPRGRIGDTQYF
TGTGCCAGCTCACCACGCGGGAGGATAGGAGATACGCAGTATTTT
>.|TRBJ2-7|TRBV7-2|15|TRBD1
CASSPSGQGVYEQYF
TGTGCCAGCAGCCCTTCGGGACAGGGGGTGTACGAGCAGTACTTC
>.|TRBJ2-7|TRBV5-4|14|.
CASSFQGRSYEQYF
TGTGCCAGCAGCTTTCAGGGGCGCTCCTACGAGCAGTACTTC
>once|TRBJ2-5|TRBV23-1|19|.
CASSPQPVILQSHQETQYF
TGCGCCAGCAGTCCACAGCCCGTAATATTACAAAGCCACCAAGAGACCCAGTACTTC
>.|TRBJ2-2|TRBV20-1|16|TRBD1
CSASTRGLTNTGELFF
TGCAGTGCTAGTACCAGGGGGCTGACGAACACCGGGGAGCTGTTTTTT
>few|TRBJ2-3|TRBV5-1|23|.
CASRFSAQAGSRTTLIRSDTQYF
TGCGCCAGCAGGTTCTCGGCACAGGCGGGGAGCCGCACGACTTTAATCCGCAGTGATACGCAGTATTTT
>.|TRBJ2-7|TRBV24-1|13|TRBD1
CATSERDSYEQYF
TGTGCCACCAGTGAACGGGACAGCTACGAGCAGTACTTC
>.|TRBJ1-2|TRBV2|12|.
CASSKGVQGYTF
TGTGCCAGCAGTAAAGGGGTCCAGGGCTACACCTTC
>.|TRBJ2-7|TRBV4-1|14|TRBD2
CASSPRTSGYEQYF
TGCGCCAGCAGCCCCCGGACTAGCGGCTACGAGCAGTACTTC
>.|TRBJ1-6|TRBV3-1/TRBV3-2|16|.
CASSQRGDTDNSPLHF
TGTGCCAGCAGCCAACGGGGGGACACAGATAATTCACCCCTCCACTTT
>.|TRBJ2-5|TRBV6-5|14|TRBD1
CASTWGTGQETQYF
TGTGCCAGCACGTGGGGGACAGGCCAAGAGACCCAGTACTTC
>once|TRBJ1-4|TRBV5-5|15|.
CASSPRGWANEKLFF
TGTGCCAGCAGCCCGAGGGGATGGGCTAATGAAAAACTGTTTTTT
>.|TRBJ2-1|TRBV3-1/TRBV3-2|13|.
CASSPTRQGEQFF
TGTGCCAGCAGCCCCACCCGGCAGGGCGAGCAGTTCTTC